This T cell receptor beta chain was identified in a study of control samples from healthy donors and cancer patients. Clones were read by immunoSEQ multiplex PCR, and TCRdb kept only the in-frame ones, dropping some. The repertoire holds roughly 89,000 clones, 90% to 95% seen once, with 15% to 20% in the top ten. V was trimmed by 1 base and J by 4 bases, leaving 5 bases between them. The CDR3 consists of 13 residues. The rearrangement uses TRBV12-3 or TRBV12-4 and TRBJ1-5; no definite D call. This clonotype was obtained from a man over 45 in good health. Sequences were obtained from blood. CDR3 coding DNA: TGTGCCAGCAGTTTAGGTTTTAATCAGCCCCAGCATTTT. It translates to CASSLGFNQPQHF.